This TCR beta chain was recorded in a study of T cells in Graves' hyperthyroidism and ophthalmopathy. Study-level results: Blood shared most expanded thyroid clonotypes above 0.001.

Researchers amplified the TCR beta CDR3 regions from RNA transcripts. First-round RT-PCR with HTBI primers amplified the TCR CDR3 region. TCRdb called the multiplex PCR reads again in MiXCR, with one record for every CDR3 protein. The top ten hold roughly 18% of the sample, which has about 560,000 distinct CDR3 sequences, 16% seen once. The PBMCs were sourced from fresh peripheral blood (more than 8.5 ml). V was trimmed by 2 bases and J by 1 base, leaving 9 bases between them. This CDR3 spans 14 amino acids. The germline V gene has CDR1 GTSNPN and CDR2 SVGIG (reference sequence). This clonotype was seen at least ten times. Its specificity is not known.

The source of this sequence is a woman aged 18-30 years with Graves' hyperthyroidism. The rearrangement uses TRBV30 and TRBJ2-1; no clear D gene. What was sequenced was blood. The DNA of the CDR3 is TGTGCCTGGAGTAACCTTGGGTCCTACAATGAGCAGTTCTTC. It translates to CAWSNLGSYNEQFF.